The 2 T cell receptor beta chains presented below share a single source sample, sequenced in a study of OX40 agonist ivuxolimab in advanced cancers. The repertoire was sequenced with immunoSEQ multiplex PCR; TCRdb's copy has only in-frame clones and lacks some. The table includes approximately 68,000 clones, about 86% detected once. The sample in question was CD4+ or CD8+ T cells sorted from blood, obtained in a trial of the OX40 agonist ivuxolimab. The receptors stem from an adult with an advanced solid tumor such as melanoma, head and neck, liver or kidney cancer.

As concerns this clone: An end of the junction does not agree with germline; a read error may underlie this. The chain couples TRBV2 to TRBJ2-7, with TRBD2 matching over 10 bases. The CDR3 totals 14 residues. Germline lookup yields CDR1 SNHLY and CDR2 FYNNEI. CDR3: CASSERVESGGAHF. CDR3 nucleotide sequence: TGTGCCAGCAGTGAGAGGGTTGAAAGCGGGGGGGCCCACTTC.

V is TRBV7-2 and J is TRBJ1-4; TRBD1 is a possible D gene (5 bases). CDR3 size: 14 residues. Trimming shortened V by 5 bases and J by 7 bases, and 14 bases separated the two germline ends. Germline V gene lookup returns CDR1 SGHTA and CDR2 FQGNSA. CDR3 nucleotides: TGTGCCAGCAGCCTCGGTCGGGGGGGTGAAAAACTGTTTTTT. Translated, it gives CASSLGRGGEKLFF.